The following is a T cell receptor beta chain sequence with its context. V dropped 5 bases and J dropped 0 bases, with 8 bases sitting between them. This CDR3 has 14 residues. Germline lookup yields CDR1 LNHDA and CDR2 SQIVND (reference sequence). This sample is part of a study of blood T cell repertoires in COVID-19. Sequencing used immunoSEQ multiplex PCR; TCRdb keeps in-frame clones, though not all of them. The top ten clones hold roughly 9.1% of a sample with around 80,000 clones, 65% to 90% of them seen once. Patients of the Seattle cohort, enrolled during active infection, were followed longitudinally.

Sequenced sample: peripheral blood. The source of this sequence is a man between 50 and 59 years old with COVID-19, enrolled during active disease. The V gene is TRBV19, the J gene TRBJ1-5; D is undetermined. The CDR3 is CASSDSSSNQPQHF. The CDR3 DNA follows: TGTGCCAGTAGTGACTCCTCTAGCAATCAGCCCCAGCATTTT.